The rows below give T cell receptor beta chains drawn from one sample of a study of control samples from healthy donors and cancer patients. Clones were sequenced by immunoSEQ multiplex PCR, and TCRdb holds only the in-frame ones, with some missing. This sample yields 70,000 to 100,000 clones, of which 91% are seen a single time; approximately 15% belongs to the top ten. Sequenced material: blood. These receptors all stem from a man aged 45-65 years in good health. CDR3s include the opening cysteine and the closing phenylalanine or tryptophan. A D gene is named only where the DNA matches it firmly. Where a row states a size, it is once, few, many or the class of an expanded clone; other rows omit it.

>.|TRBJ2-3|15|.|TRBV27
CASSLWGENTDTQYF
TGTGCCAGCAGTTTATGGGGGGAGAACACAGATACGCAGTATTTT
>.|TRBJ1-6|15|.|TRBV27
CASKVVSSYNSPLHF
TGTGCCAGCAAGGTGGTGAGCTCCTATAATTCACCCCTCCACTTT
>.|TRBJ1-1|14|.|TRBV29-1
CSVAYMAGNTEAFF
TGCAGCGTTGCTTATATGGCAGGGAACACTGAAGCTTTCTTT
>.|TRBJ2-3|17|.|TRBV7-8
CASSLGPGISSTDTQYF
TGTGCCAGCAGCTTAGGGCCGGGTATTTCTAGCACAGATACGCAGTATTTT
>.|TRBJ2-7|15|.|TRBV7-6
CASSLKQGGSYEQYF
TGTGCCAGCAGCTTAAAACAGGGCGGATCCTACGAGCAGTACTTC
>once|TRBJ2-1|14|.|TRBV24-1
CAIQNSNSYNEQFF
TGTGCCATCCAAAACAGCAACTCCTACAATGAGCAGTTCTTC
>.|TRBJ1-3|14|TRBD1|TRBV30
CAWSVRGPGNTIYF
TGTGCCTGGAGTGTAAGGGGGCCTGGAAACACCATATATTTT
>.|TRBJ1-5|12|.|TRBV24-1
CATSEQNQPQHF
TGTGCCACCAGTGAACAAAATCAGCCCCAGCATTTT
>.|TRBJ1-3|17|.|TRBV7-2
CASSSGPEYGSGNTIYF
TGTGCCAGCAGCTCGGGGCCGGAGTATGGCTCTGGAAACACCATATATTTT
>.|TRBJ2-7|14|.|TRBV6-2/TRBV6-3
CASSPPGGGDEQYF
TGTGCCAGCAGCCCACCGGGTGGCGGGGACGAGCAGTACTTC
>.|TRBJ2-4|14|.|TRBV19
CASSAGGTKNIQYF
TGTGCCAGTAGTGCCGGCGGGACTAAAAACATTCAGTACTTC
>.|TRBJ1-5|14|.|TRBV6-5
CASSSRDSHQPQHF
TGTGCCAGCAGTTCCCGCGACAGCCATCAGCCCCAGCATTTT
>.|TRBJ1-1|13|.|TRBV14
CASSQKANTEAFF
TGTGCCAGCAGCCAAAAAGCGAACACTGAAGCTTTCTTT
>.|TRBJ2-1|12|.|TRBV5-8
CASSYSYNEQFF
TGTGCCAGCAGCTACAGTTACAATGAGCAGTTCTTC
>.|TRBJ1-2|14|.|TRBV5-1
CASSPWAGDYGYTF
TGCGCCAGCAGCCCATGGGCAGGGGACTATGGCTACACCTTC
>.|TRBJ1-4|15|.|TRBV7-9
CASSLNIGTAHSLFF
TGTGCCAGCAGCTTAAATATAGGGACCGCACATTCGTTGTTTTTT
>once|TRBJ1-4|16|.|TRBV4-3
CASSQDGQSSDEKLFF
TGCGCCAGCAGCCAAGATGGACAGTCGAGCGATGAAAAACTGTTTTTT
>once|TRBJ1-1|15|.|TRBV7-8
CASSASGRVNTEAFF
TGTGCCAGCAGCGCGTCCGGACGGGTGAACACTGAAGCTTTCTTT
>.|TRBJ1-1|14|.|TRBV7-9
CASSFPGVYTEAFF
TGTGCCAGCAGCTTCCCGGGCGTTTACACTGAAGCTTTCTTT
>.|TRBJ2-1|13|.|TRBV13
CASSLGNHNEQFF
TGTGCCAGCAGCTTAGGCAACCACAATGAGCAGTTCTTC
>many|TRBJ2-5|13|.|TRBV19
CASSPTYQETQYF
TGTGCCAGTAGTCCTACATACCAAGAGACCCAGTACTTC
>.|TRBJ1-2|15|TRBD1|TRBV5-1
CASRPTGGEGYGYTF
TGCGCCAGCAGGCCAACAGGGGGCGAGGGCTATGGCTACACCTTC
>.|TRBJ2-5|15|.|TRBV27
CASSSLLLSGETQYF
TGTGCCAGCAGCTCCCTCCTCCTCTCGGGGGAGACCCAGTACTTC
>once|TRBJ1-2|13|.|TRBV30
CAWSVGVNYGYTF
TGTGCCTGGAGTGTAGGGGTGAACTATGGCTACACCTTC
>.|TRBJ1-1|13|.|TRBV27
CASSWILSGEAFF
TGTGCCAGCAGTTGGATCCTAAGTGGTGAAGCTTTCTTT
>.|TRBJ1-5|14|TRBD1|TRBV25-1
CASSDGQAKGPQHF
TGTGCCAGCAGTGACGGACAGGCAAAGGGGCCCCAGCATTTT
>.|TRBJ1-1|14|.|TRBV30
CAWSLGHMNTEAFF
TGTGCCTGGAGTTTGGGACACATGAACACTGAAGCTTTCTTT
>.|TRBJ1-2|12|.|TRBV30
CASPLMNYGYTF
TGTGCCTCGCCCCTTATGAACTATGGCTACACCTTC
>.|TRBJ1-1|12|.|TRBV12-5
CASGFQNTEAFF
TGTGCTAGTGGTTTCCAGAACACTGAAGCTTTCTTT
>.|TRBJ1-1|13|.|TRBV30
CAGTRGRQTEAFF
TGTGCCGGAACAAGGGGCAGACAGACTGAAGCTTTCTTT
>.|TRBJ2-6|15|.|TRBV27
CASSSPAAGANVLTF
TGTGCCAGCAGTTCCCCAGCCGCTGGGGCCAACGTCCTGACTTTC
>.|TRBJ2-5|13|TRBD1|TRBV29-1
CSERTGGQETQYF
TGCAGCGAGCGGACAGGGGGACAAGAGACCCAGTACTTC
>.|TRBJ1-5|14|TRBD1|TRBV19
CASSIRGQNQPQHF
TGTGCCAGTAGTATAAGGGGACAGAATCAGCCCCAGCATTTT
>.|TRBJ1-1|13|.|TRBV6-2/TRBV6-3
CASSYQVNTEAFF
TGTGCCAGCAGTTACCAGGTGAACACTGAAGCTTTCTTT
>.|TRBJ1-1|13|.|TRBV7-8
CASSRGGNTEAFF
TGTGCCAGCTCCCGGGGTGGGAACACTGAAGCTTTCTTT
>.|TRBJ1-1|12|.|TRBV6-2/TRBV6-3
CASSYSRATAFF
TGTGCCAGCAGTTACTCCAGGGCGACAGCTTTCTTT
>.|TRBJ1-1|13|.|TRBV6-5
CASSYMGRDGAFF
TGTGCCAGCAGTTATATGGGCAGGGACGGCGCTTTCTTT
>.|TRBJ1-1|14|.|TRBV5-1
CASSLDLFNTEAFF
TGCGCCAGCAGCTTGGACCTTTTTAACACTGAAGCTTTCTTT
>.|TRBJ1-1|16|.|TRBV10-2
CASSESQINLGTEAFF
TGCGCCAGCAGTGAGAGTCAGATAAACCTGGGCACTGAAGCTTTCTTT
>.|TRBJ1-1|17|.|TRBV7-6
CASSYPQGKRKNTEAFF
TGTGCCAGCAGCTACCCTCAAGGGAAGAGGAAGAACACTGAAGCTTTCTTT
>.|TRBJ2-1|15|.|TRBV29-1
CSVPLRSRTYNEQFF
TGCAGCGTCCCTCTACGGAGTCGCACGTACAATGAGCAGTTCTTC
>.|TRBJ1-1|15|.|TRBV7-2
CASSLMWGRDTEAFF
TGTGCCAGCAGCTTAATGTGGGGAAGGGACACTGAAGCTTTCTTT
>.|TRBJ2-3|17|.|TRBV5-1
CASSLGVSRWGTDTQYF
TGCGCCAGCAGCTTGGGGGTGTCCCGATGGGGAACAGATACGCAGTATTTT
>.|TRBJ2-1|13|.|TRBV5-1
CASSLQGYNEQFF
TGCGCCAGCAGCTTACAGGGTTATAATGAGCAGTTCTTC
>.|TRBJ1-5|15|.|TRBV5-6
CASSSYSRSNQPQHF
TGTGCCAGCAGCTCCTACAGTAGAAGCAATCAGCCCCAGCATTTT
>.|TRBJ1-1|13|.|TRBV5-1
CASSYQDSTEAFF
TGCGCCAGCAGCTATCAGGACAGCACTGAAGCTTTCTTT
>.|TRBJ2-3|16|.|TRBV7-9
CASSFRGPVDTDTQYF
TGTGCCAGCAGCTTCCGTGGCCCAGTTGACACAGATACGCAGTATTTT
>.|TRBJ1-1|17|.|TRBV19
CASSIDRGQSGSAEAFF
TGTGCCAGTAGTATAGATCGCGGCCAGTCGGGCAGCGCTGAAGCTTTCTTT
>.|TRBJ1-1|14|.|TRBV9
CASSPTGSSTEAFF
TGTGCCAGCAGCCCCACGGGGAGCAGCACTGAAGCTTTCTTT
>.|TRBJ1-1|15|.|TRBV5-4
CASSLEAGEGTEAFF
TGTGCCAGCAGCTTGGAGGCAGGGGAGGGGACTGAAGCTTTCTTT